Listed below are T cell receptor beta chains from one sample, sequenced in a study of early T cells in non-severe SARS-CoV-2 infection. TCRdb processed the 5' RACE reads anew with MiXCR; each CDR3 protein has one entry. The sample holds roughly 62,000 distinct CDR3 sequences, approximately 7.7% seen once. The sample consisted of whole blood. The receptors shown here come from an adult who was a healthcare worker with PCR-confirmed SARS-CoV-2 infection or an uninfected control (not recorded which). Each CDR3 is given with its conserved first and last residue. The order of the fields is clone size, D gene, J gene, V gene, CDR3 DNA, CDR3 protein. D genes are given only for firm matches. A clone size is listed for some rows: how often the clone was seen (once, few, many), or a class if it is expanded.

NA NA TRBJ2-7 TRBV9 TGTGCCAGCAGCGTAGCGACGGGCTACGAGCAGTACTTC CASSVATGYEQYF
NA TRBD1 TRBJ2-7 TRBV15 TGTGCCACCAGCAGGATACAGGGGTACTACGAGCAGTACTTC CATSRIQGYYEQYF
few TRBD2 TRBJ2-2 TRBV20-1 TGCAGTGCTGGGACTAGCGGGATACCGAACACCGGGGAGCTGTTTTTT CSAGTSGIPNTGELFF
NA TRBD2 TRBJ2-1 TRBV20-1 TGCAGTGCTATTTCTGTTTCGGGACTAGCGGACAATGAGCAGTTCTTC CSAISVSGLADNEQFF
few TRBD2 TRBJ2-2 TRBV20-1 TGCAGTGCTATAGCGGGAGAGGGCACCGGGGAGCTTTTTTTT CSAIAGEGTGELFF
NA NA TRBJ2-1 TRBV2 TGTGCCAGCGAACAGGAATATGAGCAGTTCTTC CASEQEYEQFF
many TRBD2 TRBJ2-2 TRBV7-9 TGTGCCAGCAGAAACTTAGGCGGGAGCACCGGGGAGCTGTTTTTT CASRNLGGSTGELFF
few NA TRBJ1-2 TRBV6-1 TGTGCCAGCATCCCCGGAGCAGTTAACTATGGCTACACCTTC CASIPGAVNYGYTF
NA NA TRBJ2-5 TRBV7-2 TGTGCCAGCAGCCAGTTGGATAGTGGGACCCAGTACTTC CASSQLDSGTQYF
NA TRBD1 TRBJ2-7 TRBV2 TGTGCCAGCAGTGGGAAGGGACAGGATGCCTACGAGCAGTACTTC CASSGKGQDAYEQYF
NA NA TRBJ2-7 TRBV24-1 TGTGCCACCAGTGATTCGACAACTTACGAGCAGTACTTC CATSDSTTYEQYF
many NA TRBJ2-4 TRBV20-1 TGCAGTGCTACCCGACAACTAGCCAAAAACATTCAGTACTTC CSATRQLAKNIQYF
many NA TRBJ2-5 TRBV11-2 TGTGCCAGCAGCTTAGTCGGGGGGCTTGGGACCCAGTACTTC CASSLVGGLGTQYF
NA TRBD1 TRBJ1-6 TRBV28 TGTGCCACTACTCAGGGGGACAGACATTCACCCCTCCACTTT CATTQGDRHSPLHF
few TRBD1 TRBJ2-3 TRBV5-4 TGTGCCAGCAGCAGCAGGGGGATCACAGATACGCAGTATTTT CASSSRGITDTQYF
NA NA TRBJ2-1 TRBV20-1 TGCAGTGCTGGTCGTACCAATGAGCAGTTCTTC CSAGRTNEQFF
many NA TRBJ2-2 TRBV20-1 TGCAGTGCTAGGCCGAGGTCGACGGAGCTGTTTTTT CSARPRSTELFF
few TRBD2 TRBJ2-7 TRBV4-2 TGTGCCAGCAGCCCCCAGACTAGCGGGTCTCTAAGCTCCTACGAGCAGTACTTC CASSPQTSGSLSSYEQYF
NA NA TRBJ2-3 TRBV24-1 TGTGCCACCAGTGACACAGGGCCGATGGGAGATACGCAGTATTTT CATSDTGPMGDTQYF
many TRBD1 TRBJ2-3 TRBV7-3 TGTGCCAGCAGCTTAACGTTGGGACAGGGATGCACAGATACGCAGTATTTT CASSLTLGQGCTDTQYF
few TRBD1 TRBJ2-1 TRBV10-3 TGTGCCATCAGTGACCGACGCGGACAGGGTTACAATGAGCAGTTCTTC CAISDRRGQGYNEQFF
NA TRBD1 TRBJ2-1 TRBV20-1 TGCAGTGCCGAACCGGGACAGGGTACGAATGAGCAGTTCTTC CSAEPGQGTNEQFF